This is a list of T cell receptor beta chains from one sample in a study of T cells in Graves' hyperthyroidism and ophthalmopathy. A single record per CDR3 protein comes from TCRdb applying MiXCR to the multiplex PCR reads. The table lists roughly 630,000 distinct CDR3 sequences, 15% to 18% of them singletons. The specimen was blood. The source of these receptors is a woman younger than 45 with Graves' hyperthyroidism. The CDR3 runs from the conserved cysteine through the conserved F or W. The order of the fields is V gene, clone size, D gene, J gene, CDR3 protein, CDR3 DNA. A D gene is named only where the DNA matches it firmly. Where a row states a size, it is once, few, many or the class of an expanded clone; other rows omit it.

TRBV27,-,-,TRBJ2-1,CASSLTGINYNEQFF,TGTGCCAGCAGTTTAACAGGGATAAACTACAATGAGCAGTTCTTC
TRBV14,few,-,TRBJ2-7,CASSPPGARQYF,TGTGCCAGCAGCCCACCAGGGGCACGACAGTACTTC
TRBV30,-,-,TRBJ1-3,CAWSVQETASGNTIYF,TGTGCCTGGAGTGTACAGGAGACGGCCTCTGGAAACACCATATATTTT
TRBV6-1,-,TRBD1,TRBJ1-4,CASSEAIGGTNEKLFF,TGTGCCAGCAGTGAAGCAATAGGGGGCACTAATGAAAAACTGTTTTTT
TRBV6-1,few,-,TRBJ1-4,CASSRRTEATNEKLFF,TGTGCCAGCAGCCGCCGGACAGAAGCAACTAATGAAAAACTGTTTTTT
TRBV29-1,few,-,TRBJ2-1,CSVHWDSPAQFF,TGCAGCGTGCACTGGGACTCACCAGCGCAGTTCTTC
TRBV7-9,-,-,TRBJ2-3,CASSHRVSEQPQYF,TGTGCCAGCAGCCACAGGGTTTCAGAACAGCCCCAGTATTTT
TRBV6-2/TRBV6-3,many,TRBD1,TRBJ2-2,CASSRQGYADTGELFF,TGTGCCAGCAGTCGACAGGGGTATGCGGACACCGGGGAGCTGTTTTTT
TRBV14,-,-,TRBJ2-3,CASSQYPDTQYF,TGTGCCAGCAGCCAATACCCAGATACGCAGTATTTT
TRBV27,few,-,TRBJ2-1,CASSRVLNNEQFF,TGTGCCAGCAGCAGGGTTTTGAACAATGAGCAGTTCTTC
TRBV9,-,TRBD1,TRBJ1-1,CASSALEGAIMTEAFF,TGTGCCAGCAGCGCCCTTGAGGGGGCTATTATGACTGAAGCTTTCTTT
TRBV10-3,many,-,TRBJ1-2,CAISESGGNGIYYGYTF,TGTGCCATCAGTGAGTCCGGGGGAAATGGTATCTACTATGGCTACACCTTC
TRBV18,-,-,TRBJ2-2,CASSPPIFSSGPDTGELFF,TGTGCCAGCTCACCACCAATATTTTCAAGCGGGCCAGACACCGGGGAGCTGTTTTTT
TRBV28,many,TRBD2,TRBJ2-2,CASSLPGTSGRTGELFF,TGTGCCAGCAGTCTGCCCGGGACTAGCGGGAGGACCGGGGAGCTGTTTTTT
TRBV12-3/TRBV12-4,many,-,TRBJ2-7,CATRPPGGGQYF,TGTGCCACCCGACCACCTGGGGGTGGGCAGTACTTC
TRBV5-1,many,-,TRBJ2-1,CASFLEESSYNEQFF,TGCGCCAGCTTCCTTGAGGAGAGCTCCTACAATGAGCAGTTCTTC
TRBV7-9,many,TRBD1,TRBJ2-5,CASSLTGTGGQETQYF,TGTGCCAGCAGCCTGACCGGGACAGGGGGCCAAGAGACCCAGTACTTC
TRBV20-1,-,TRBD2,TRBJ2-2,CSARVTVSGGLGTGELFF,TGCAGTGCTAGAGTAACTGTTAGCGGGGGCTTGGGGACCGGGGAGCTGTTTTTT
TRBV5-1,-,-,TRBJ1-2,CASSSPGLLYGYTF,TGCGCCAGCAGCTCGCCGGGACTCTTATATGGCTACACCTTC
TRBV6-2/TRBV6-3,-,TRBD2,TRBJ2-3,CASSSPAGPTDTQYF,TGTGCCAGCAGTTCTCCAGCGGGACCCACAGATACGCAGTATTTT
TRBV28,-,TRBD2,TRBJ2-3,CASSLRGLAGEGSTDTQYF,TGTGCCAGCAGTTTACGGGGACTAGCGGGAGAGGGGAGCACAGATACGCAGTATTTT
TRBV11-2,-,-,TRBJ2-7,CASGSGGHYNEQYF,TGTGCCAGCGGAAGCGGAGGCCACTACAATGAGCAGTACTTC
TRBV7-2,many,TRBD1,TRBJ1-6,CASSLGQGESPLHF,TGTGCCAGCAGCTTAGGGCAGGGGGAATCACCCCTCCACTTT
TRBV6-1,many,-,TRBJ1-5,CASSGLRGQPQHF,TGTGCCAGCAGTGGACTCAGGGGTCAGCCCCAGCATTTT
TRBV20-1,-,TRBD1,TRBJ2-7,CSVRRGQEYEQYF,TGCAGTGTCCGGCGGGGACAGGAATACGAGCAGTACTTC
TRBV4-2,many,TRBD1,TRBJ1-2,CASSQETGDTYGYTF,TGTGCCAGCAGCCAAGAGACAGGGGATACCTATGGCTACACCTTC
TRBV19,few,TRBD1,TRBJ2-2,CASSATGRGGELFF,TGTGCCAGTAGTGCGACAGGGCGAGGCGGGGAGCTGTTTTTT
TRBV11-2,-,-,TRBJ2-4,CASSLDTGPNIQYF,TGTGCCAGCAGCTTAGATACCGGGCCAAACATTCAGTACTTC
TRBV25-1,-,TRBD2,TRBJ2-7,CASSETGTSFYEQYF,TGTGCCAGCAGTGAAACCGGGACTAGCTTCTACGAGCAGTACTTC
TRBV6-1,many,-,TRBJ1-5,CASSAGSNQPQHF,TGTGCCAGCAGTGCCGGGAGCAATCAGCCCCAGCATTTT
TRBV20-1,many,TRBD1,TRBJ2-3,CSGTGHDGDTQYF,TGCAGTGGGACAGGCCATGATGGAGATACGCAGTATTTT
TRBV11-3,-,-,TRBJ2-1,CASSFSPLDEQFF,TGTGCCAGCAGCTTCAGTCCCCTTGATGAGCAGTTCTTC
TRBV30,many,-,TRBJ2-1,CACVPPNYNEQFF,TGTGCCTGTGTCCCCCCCAATTACAATGAGCAGTTCTTC